This T cell receptor (beta chain) was identified in a study of T-cell reconstitution after alpha-beta-depleted transplantation in children. General study findings and limits: In patients about two months after transplant, alpha-beta T cells reportedly arose from several hundred expanded graft clones. Some patients' high day-60 TCRbeta diversity was traced to surviving recipient T cells and thymic progenitors.

Points on this clonotype: Its matching antigen is unknown.

The TCRbeta library was prepared with unique molecular identifiers. Using its own MiXCR run on the PCR reads, TCRdb lists one record per CDR3 protein. There are approximately 230,000 distinct CDR3 sequences in the sample; more than 20% occur only once, and more than 4.5% lies in the top ten. Germline V lookup: CDR1 SGDLS, CDR2 YYNGEE. This CDR3 has 14 residues. The trim removed 9 bases at V and 5 bases at J, leaving 6 bases unmatched. The sequencing here drew on PBMCs, mostly from graft donor cells, taken 360 days after TCRalphabeta/CD19-depleted stem cell transplant. The chain is built from TRBV9 and TRBJ2-2, with 11 bases that match TRBD2. The receptor comes from a female patient aged 2-9 years who had a stem cell transplant for congenital amegakaryocytic thrombocytopenia, so the T cells may come from the graft donor. The CDR3 region has the DNA TGTGCCATCCCACTAGCGGGAGCAACCGGGGAGCTGTTTTTT. It codes for CAIPLAGATGELFF.